This T cell receptor beta chain emerged from a study of T cells expressing NK-cell markers. Looking at the study overall: Eight donors were sequenced, of whom seven were HCMV-seropositive, while the remaining one was HCMV-seronegative.

To note about this clonotype: Its antigen is unidentified.

Beta-chain TCR cDNA was generated via 5'RACE template switching with UMIs. TCRdb reprocessed the 5' RACE reads, with one entry per CDR3 protein and no DNA. The table lists 500,000 or so distinct CDR3 sequences. Study-wide results and caveats: The dominant NKG2C+ clonotypes represented roughly 1.0-7.5% of CD8+ T cells in about six donors. Leadership of the CD3+CD56-NKG2C+ fraction also belonged to these clonotypes in several donors.

This CDR3 is 16 amino acids long. The V gene's germline CDR1 is SGHAT and CDR2 FQNNGV. The sample was blood T cells: a sorted CD56 or NKG2C T cell subset, CD4+ or CD8+ T cells, or bulk PBMC T cells (not recorded which). This clonotype was sampled from a man aged 18-30 years in good health. The chain uses TRBV11-2 and TRBJ2-1; TCRdb picks TRBD2, but there is no DNA to check that call. The CDR3: CASSQPRGLGSNEQFF.